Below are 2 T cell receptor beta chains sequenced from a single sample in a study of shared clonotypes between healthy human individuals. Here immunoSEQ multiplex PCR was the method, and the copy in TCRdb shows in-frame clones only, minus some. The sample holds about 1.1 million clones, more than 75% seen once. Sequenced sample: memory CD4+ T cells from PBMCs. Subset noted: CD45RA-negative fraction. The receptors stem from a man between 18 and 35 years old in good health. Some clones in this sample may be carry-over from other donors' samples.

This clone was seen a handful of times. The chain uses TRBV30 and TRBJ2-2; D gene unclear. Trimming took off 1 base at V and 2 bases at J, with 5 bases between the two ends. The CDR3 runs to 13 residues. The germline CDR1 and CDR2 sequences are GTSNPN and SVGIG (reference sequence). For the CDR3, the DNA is TGTGCCTGGAGTGAACTTAACACCGGGGAGCTGTTTTTT. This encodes CAWSELNTGELFF. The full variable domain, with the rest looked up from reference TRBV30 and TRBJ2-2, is SQTIHQWPATLVQPVGSPLSLECTVEGTSNPNLYWYRQAAGRGLQLLFYSVGIGQISSEVPQNLSASRPQDRQFILSSKKLLLSDSGFYLCAWSELNTGELFFGEGSRLTVL.

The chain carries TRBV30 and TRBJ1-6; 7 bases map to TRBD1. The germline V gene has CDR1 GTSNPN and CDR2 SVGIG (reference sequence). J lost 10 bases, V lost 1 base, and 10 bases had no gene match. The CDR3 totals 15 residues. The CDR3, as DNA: TGTGCCTGGAGTGGGAGGGGGCGAGGTAGATCACCCCTCCACTTT. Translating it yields CAWSGRGRGRSPLHF.